The clone carrying this TCR beta chain was seen a single time. The record originates from a study of blood T cell repertoires in COVID-19. Profiled with immunoSEQ multiplex PCR; TCRdb holds only in-frame clones, not every one. The repertoire has about 270,000 clones, around 82% of them found once; the top ten carry about 3.4%. V lost 4 bases, J lost 6 bases, and 8 bases stayed unmatched. Germline V gives CDR1 KGHDR, CDR2 SFDVKD. This CDR3 is built from 15 residues. What was sequenced was peripheral blood. The source is a woman aged 18-29 years with acute or convalescent COVID-19. The chain combines TRBV24-1 with TRBJ2-3; 8 nucleotides match TRBD2. CDR3 nucleotide sequence: TGTGCCACCAGTGACTCCGGGACTAGTTGGGATACGCAGTATTTT. Amino acid sequence: CATSDSGTSWDTQYF.